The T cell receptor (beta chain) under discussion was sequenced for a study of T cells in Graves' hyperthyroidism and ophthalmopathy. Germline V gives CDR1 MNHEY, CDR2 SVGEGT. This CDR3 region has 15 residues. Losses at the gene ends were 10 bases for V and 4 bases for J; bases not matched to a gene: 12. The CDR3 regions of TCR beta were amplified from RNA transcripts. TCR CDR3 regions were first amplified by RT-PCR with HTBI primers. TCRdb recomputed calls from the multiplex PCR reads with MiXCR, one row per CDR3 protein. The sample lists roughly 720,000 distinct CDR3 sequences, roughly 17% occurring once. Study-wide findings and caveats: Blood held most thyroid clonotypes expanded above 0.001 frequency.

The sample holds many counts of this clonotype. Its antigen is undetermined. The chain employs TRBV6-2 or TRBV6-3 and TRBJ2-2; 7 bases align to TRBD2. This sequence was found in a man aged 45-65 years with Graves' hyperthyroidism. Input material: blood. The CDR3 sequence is CATKEGGSGTGELFF. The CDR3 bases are TGTGCCACCAAAGAAGGCGGGAGTGGCACCGGGGAGCTGTTTTTT.